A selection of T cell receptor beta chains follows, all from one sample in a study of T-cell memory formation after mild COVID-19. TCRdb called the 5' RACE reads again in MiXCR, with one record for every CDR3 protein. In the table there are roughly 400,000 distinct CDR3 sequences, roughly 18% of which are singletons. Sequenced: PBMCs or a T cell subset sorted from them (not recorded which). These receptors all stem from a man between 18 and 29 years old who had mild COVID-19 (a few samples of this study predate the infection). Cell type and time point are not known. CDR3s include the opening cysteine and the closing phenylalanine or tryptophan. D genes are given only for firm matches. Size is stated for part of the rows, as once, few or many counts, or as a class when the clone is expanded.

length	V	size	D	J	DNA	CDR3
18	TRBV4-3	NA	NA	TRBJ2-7	TGCGCCAGCAGCCAAGGGTTATTCAGGGCAGATGGTTTGGGCGAGCAGTACTTC	CASSQGLFRADGLGEQYF
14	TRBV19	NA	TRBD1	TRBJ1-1	TGTGCCAGTAGTCCGACAGGGTACGGCACTGAAGCTTTCTTT	CASSPTGYGTEAFF
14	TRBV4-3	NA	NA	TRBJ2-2	TGCGCCAGCAGCCAGATGCTCAGACCCGGGGAGCTGTTTTTT	CASSQMLRPGELFF
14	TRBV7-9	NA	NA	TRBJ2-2	TGTGCCAGCAGCTCAACACTGAGTGTGGGGGAGCTGTTTTTT	CASSSTLSVGELFF
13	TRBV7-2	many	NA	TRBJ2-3	TGTGCCAGCAGTTGGACGATGGAAGATACGCAGTATTTT	CASSWTMEDTQYF
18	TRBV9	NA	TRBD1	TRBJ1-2	TGTGCCAGCAGCGAGGGGTTAGGACAGGACGCTTATAACTATGGCTACACCTTC	CASSEGLGQDAYNYGYTF
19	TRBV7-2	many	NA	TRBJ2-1	TGTGCCAGCAGCCCTCAGGGGCTCCTAACGGTTAGCTCCTACAATGAGCAGTTCTTC	CASSPQGLLTVSSYNEQFF
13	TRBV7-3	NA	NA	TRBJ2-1	TGTGCCAGCAGCTCCGGGCCCAGGAATGAGCAGTTCTTC	CASSSGPRNEQFF
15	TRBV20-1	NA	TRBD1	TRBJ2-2	TGCAGTGCGCGACTGGACAGGGGGATAACCGGGGAGCTGTTTTTT	CSARLDRGITGELFF
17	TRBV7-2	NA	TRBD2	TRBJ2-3	TGTGCCAGCAGCCCAGCGGGGGGCGGGGGGATCACAGATACGCAGTATTTT	CASSPAGGGGITDTQYF
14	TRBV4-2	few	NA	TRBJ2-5	TGTGCCAGCAGTCACTCGGGGCTACAAGAGACCCAGTACTTC	CASSHSGLQETQYF
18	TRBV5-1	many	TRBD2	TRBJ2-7	TGCGCCAGCAGCCTAAGGGGAGGCGGGGGACCTAACCACTACGAGCAGTACTTC	CASSLRGGGGPNHYEQYF
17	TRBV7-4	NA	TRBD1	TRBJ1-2	TGTGCCAGCAGCTCCCTTGACCCGGGACAGCGTAACTATGGCTACACCTTC	CASSSLDPGQRNYGYTF
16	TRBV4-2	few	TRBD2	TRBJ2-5	TGTGCCAGCAGCCAAGATGGGGGAGGGGAACAAGAGACCCAGTACTTC	CASSQDGGGEQETQYF
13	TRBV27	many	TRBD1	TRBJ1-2	TGTGCCAGCAAACCAGGGGGTGCTTTTGGCTACACCTTC	CASKPGGAFGYTF
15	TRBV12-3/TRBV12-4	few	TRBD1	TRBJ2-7	TGTGCCAGCAGTTTAACCGGACAGGGGAGGCACGAGCAGTACTTC	CASSLTGQGRHEQYF
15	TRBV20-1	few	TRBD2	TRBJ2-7	TGCAGTGCTAGACGCGGCGGGGGGGCCATCGACGAGCAGTACTTC	CSARRGGGAIDEQYF
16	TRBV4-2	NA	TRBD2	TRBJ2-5	TGTGCCAGCAGCCAGGGACTAGCGGGGGTCCGGGAGACCCAGTACTTC	CASSQGLAGVRETQYF
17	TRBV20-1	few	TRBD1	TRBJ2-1	TGCAGTGCTAGAGACCTTCTTGGACAGGGGGGGTACAGTGAGCAGTTCTTC	CSARDLLGQGGYSEQFF
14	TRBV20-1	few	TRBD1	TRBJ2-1	TGCAGTGCTCTCAGGACAGGGGGCTACAATGAGCAGTTCTTC	CSALRTGGYNEQFF
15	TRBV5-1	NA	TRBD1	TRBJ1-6	TGCGCCAGCAGCTCCGGACAGGGTTATAATTCACCCCTCCACTTT	CASSSGQGYNSPLHF
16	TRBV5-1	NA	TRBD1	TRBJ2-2	TGCGCCAGCAGCTTTTCCGGGACAGATAACACCGGGGAGCTGTTTTTT	CASSFSGTDNTGELFF
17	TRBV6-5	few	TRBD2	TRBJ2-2	TGTGCCAGCAGTTCGGTATACGGATCGGGGGGCACCGGGGAGCTGTTTTTT	CASSSVYGSGGTGELFF
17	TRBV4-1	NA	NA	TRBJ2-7	TGCGCCAGCAGCCAAGATTATTACGGGTCGGCAATCTACGAGCAGTACTTC	CASSQDYYGSAIYEQYF
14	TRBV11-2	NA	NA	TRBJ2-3	TGTGCCAGCAGCTTAGGGTTCCACACAGATACGCAGTATTTT	CASSLGFHTDTQYF
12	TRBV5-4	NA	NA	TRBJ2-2	TGTGCCAGCAGCAGGGGTGCCGGGGAGCTGTTTTTT	CASSRGAGELFF
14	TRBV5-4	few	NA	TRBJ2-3	TGTGCCAGCATTCTAAGGGGGGGCACAGATACGCAGTATTTT	CASILRGGTDTQYF
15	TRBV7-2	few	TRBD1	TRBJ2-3	TGTGCCAGCAGCCTTGCAGGGGGTGAAGGAGATACGCAGTATTTT	CASSLAGGEGDTQYF
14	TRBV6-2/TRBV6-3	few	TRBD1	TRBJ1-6	TGTGCCAGCAGCTCCAGGGGGCAAAATTCACCCCTCCACTTT	CASSSRGQNSPLHF
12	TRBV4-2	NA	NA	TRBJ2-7	TGTGCCAGCAGCGTCCCTCAAGAGGAGCAGTACTTC	CASSVPQEEQYF
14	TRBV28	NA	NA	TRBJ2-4	TGTGCCAGCAGTCGGTGGGGAGGCAAAAACATTCAGTACTTC	CASSRWGGKNIQYF
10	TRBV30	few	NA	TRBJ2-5	TGTGCCTGGAGTCGGGAGACCCAGTACTTC	CAWSRETQYF
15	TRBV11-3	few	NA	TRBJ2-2	TGTGCCAGCAGCTTTGGACGGATGAACACCGGGGAGCTGTTTTTT	CASSFGRMNTGELFF
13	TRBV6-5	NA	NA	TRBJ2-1	TGTGCCAGCAGTTACGGACTTTACAATGAGCAGTTCTTC	CASSYGLYNEQFF
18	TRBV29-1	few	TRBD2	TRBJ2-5	TGCAGCGTTGATGGGGTTGGCACCCGAGAGCGGGGTCAAGAGACCCAGTACTTC	CSVDGVGTRERGQETQYF
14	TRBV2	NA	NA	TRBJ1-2	TGTGCCAGCAGTGACAGAGGACAGTTCTATGGCTACACCTTC	CASSDRGQFYGYTF
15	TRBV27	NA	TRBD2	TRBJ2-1	TGTGCCAGCAGTTACGGCGGGGGGTTCTACAATGAGCAGTTCTTC	CASSYGGGFYNEQFF
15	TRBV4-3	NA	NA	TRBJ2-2	TGCGCCAGCAGCCAAGATCTGGCAACGACCGGGGAGCTGTTTTTT	CASSQDLATTGELFF
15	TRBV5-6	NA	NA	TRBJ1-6	TGTGCCAGCAGCCGGGACATCTTAGGGAATTCACCCCTCCACTTT	CASSRDILGNSPLHF
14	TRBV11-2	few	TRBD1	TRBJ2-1	TGTGCCAGCAGACAGGGGGTGGCTGGGAATGAGCAGTTCTTC	CASRQGVAGNEQFF
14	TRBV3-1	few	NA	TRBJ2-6	TGTGCCAGCAGCCAACCAGCTGGGGCCAACGTCCTGACTTTC	CASSQPAGANVLTF
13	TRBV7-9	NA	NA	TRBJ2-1	TGTGCCAGCAGCCGCAACCGGGCTATGGAGCAGTTCTTC	CASSRNRAMEQFF
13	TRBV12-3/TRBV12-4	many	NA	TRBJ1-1	TGTGCCAGCAGTCCCGTGAGGGCTACTGAAGCTTTCTTT	CASSPVRATEAFF
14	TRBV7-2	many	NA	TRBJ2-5	TGTGCCAGCAGCCTCAACCCGTACCAAGAGACCCAGTACTTC	CASSLNPYQETQYF
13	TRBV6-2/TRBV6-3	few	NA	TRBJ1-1	TGTGCCAGCAGTTACGGCGCAGCAGAAAAAGCTTTCTTT	CASSYGAAEKAFF
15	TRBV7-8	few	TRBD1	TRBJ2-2	TGTGCCAGCAGCGGAGCCCGTATGACAGGGTCCGAGCTGTTTTTT	CASSGARMTGSELFF
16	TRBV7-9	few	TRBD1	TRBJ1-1	TGTGCCAGCAGTTTCTGGACAGGGATCGTGGCCACTGAAGCTTTCTTT	CASSFWTGIVATEAFF
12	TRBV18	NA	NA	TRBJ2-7	TGTGCCAGCTCATATGACGGCTACGAGCAGTACTTC	CASSYDGYEQYF
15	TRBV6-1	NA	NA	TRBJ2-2	TGTGCCAGCTGGAGGGGGGACTACTCCACCGGGGAGCTGTTTTTT	CASWRGDYSTGELFF
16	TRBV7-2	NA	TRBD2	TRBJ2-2	TGTGCCAGCAGCTCCGGACTAGCGGGGGAGACCGGGGAGCTGTTTTTT	CASSSGLAGETGELFF
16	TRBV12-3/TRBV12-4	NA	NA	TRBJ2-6	TGTGCCAGCAGTTCTTCAGGGACCTCTGGGGCCAACGTCCTGACTTTC	CASSSSGTSGANVLTF
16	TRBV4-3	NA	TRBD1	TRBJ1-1	TGCGCCAGCAGCTCACGCCCCCTGACAGGGGACACTGAAGCTTTCTTT	CASSSRPLTGDTEAFF
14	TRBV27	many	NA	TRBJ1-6	TGTGCCAGCAGTTTTACCCCCCCAGGGACACCCCTCCACTTT	CASSFTPPGTPLHF